The present TCR beta chain was sequenced within a study of graft-versus-host responses after intestinal transplantation. Study-wide background: Grafts were multivisceral, liver-intestinal, or isolated intestinal.

The table came from immunoSEQ multiplex PCR; TCRdb's copy has only in-frame clones and leaves some out. This repertoire shows roughly 20,000 clones, 40% to 45% found once; its top ten account for around 1.6%. Responder cells labeled with CFSE (roughly 200,000) were co-plated with irradiated stimulator cells labeled with violet dye (roughly 200,000). The CDR3 totals 12 residues. Trimming cost V 5 bases and J 8 bases, with 10 bases left between them. The germline V gene has CDR1 MNHEY and CDR2 SVGAGI. The study's findings and limits: Graft-versus-host to host-versus-graft clonal ratios in allografts were high in patients with graft-donor T cell macrochimerism.

This clone was seen only a few times. The gene calls are TRBV6-5 and TRBJ2-1; no clear D. The source is a human patient who received an intestinal transplant. This material consisted of alloreactive CD8+ T cells from a mixed lymphocyte reaction culture, taken before intestinal transplant. Subset given: CFSE-low proliferating T cells sorted from roughly 6-day pre-transplant mixed lymphocyte reaction (GvH or HvG direction). DNA of the CDR3: TGTGCCAGCAGTGGGAATCAGGATGAGCAGTTCTTC. This sequence encodes CASSGNQDEQFF.